The TCR beta chain described here comes from a study of T cells in women clearing cervical HPV infection. Whole-study findings and limits: It is unknown whether associations predate infection; no effector/memory or HPV-specific sorting. Repertoire richness, not evenness, was significantly elevated in CIN3+ cases versus controls.

In the case of this clone: What it binds is not known. The read terminates 3 residues before the CDR3 end, so the remaining end is supplied by the germline J gene.

This table comes from immunoSEQ multiplex PCR, and its TCRdb copy is limited to in-frame clones, with some not included. This sample's table has some 46,000 clones. Per the germline V gene, CDR1 is SGHTA and CDR2 is FQGNSA. This CDR3 is 12 amino acids long. V shed 3 bases and J shed 6 bases, with 8 bases lying between them. The sequenced sample was blood buffy coat. The V gene is TRBV7-2, the J gene TRBJ1-2; no firm D call. The sequence was obtained from a woman aged 18-70 years with a cervical HPV16 infection that either progressed to CIN3+ or cleared (not recorded which). CDR3 bases read: TGTGCCAGCAGCTTGGGCGACAATGGC. This translates into CASSLGDNG. The CDR3, in full, reads CASSLGDNGYTF.